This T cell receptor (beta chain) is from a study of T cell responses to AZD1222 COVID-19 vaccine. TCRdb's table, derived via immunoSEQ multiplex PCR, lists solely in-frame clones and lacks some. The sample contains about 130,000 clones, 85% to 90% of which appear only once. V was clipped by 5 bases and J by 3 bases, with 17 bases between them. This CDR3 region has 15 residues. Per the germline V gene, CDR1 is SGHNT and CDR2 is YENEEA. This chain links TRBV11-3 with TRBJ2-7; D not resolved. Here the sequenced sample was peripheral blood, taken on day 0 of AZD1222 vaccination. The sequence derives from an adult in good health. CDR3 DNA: TGTGCCAGCAGCGAAGGTCGGCTCGGTAGCTACGAGCAGTACTTC. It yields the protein CASSEGRLGSYEQYF.